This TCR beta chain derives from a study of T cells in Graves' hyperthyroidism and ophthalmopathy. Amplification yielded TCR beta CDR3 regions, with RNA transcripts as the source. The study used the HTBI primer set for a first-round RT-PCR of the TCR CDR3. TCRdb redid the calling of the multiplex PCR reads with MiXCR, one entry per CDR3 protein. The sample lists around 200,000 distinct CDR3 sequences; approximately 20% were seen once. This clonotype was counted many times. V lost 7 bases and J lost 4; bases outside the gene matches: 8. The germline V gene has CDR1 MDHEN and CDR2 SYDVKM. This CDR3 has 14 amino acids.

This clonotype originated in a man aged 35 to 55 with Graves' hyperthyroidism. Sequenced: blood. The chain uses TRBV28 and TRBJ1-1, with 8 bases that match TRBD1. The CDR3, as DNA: TGTGCCAGCACAATTGACAGGGGATCCACTGAAGCTTTCTTT. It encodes CASTIDRGSTEAFF.